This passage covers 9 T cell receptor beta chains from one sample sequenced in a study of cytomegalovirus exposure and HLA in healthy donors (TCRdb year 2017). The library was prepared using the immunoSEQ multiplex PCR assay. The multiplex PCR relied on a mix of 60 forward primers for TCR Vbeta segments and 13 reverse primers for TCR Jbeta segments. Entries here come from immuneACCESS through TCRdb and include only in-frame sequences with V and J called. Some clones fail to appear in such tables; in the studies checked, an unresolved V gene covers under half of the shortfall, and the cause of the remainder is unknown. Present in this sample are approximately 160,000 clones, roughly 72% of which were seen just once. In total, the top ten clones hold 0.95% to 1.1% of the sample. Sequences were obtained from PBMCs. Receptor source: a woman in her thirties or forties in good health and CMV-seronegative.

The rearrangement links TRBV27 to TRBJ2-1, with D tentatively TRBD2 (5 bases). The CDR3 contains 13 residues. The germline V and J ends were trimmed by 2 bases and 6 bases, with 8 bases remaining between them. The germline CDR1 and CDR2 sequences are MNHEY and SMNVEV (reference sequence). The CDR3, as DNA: TGTGCCAGCAGTTTACTAGCCGCCAATGAGCAGTTCTTC. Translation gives CASSLLAANEQFF.

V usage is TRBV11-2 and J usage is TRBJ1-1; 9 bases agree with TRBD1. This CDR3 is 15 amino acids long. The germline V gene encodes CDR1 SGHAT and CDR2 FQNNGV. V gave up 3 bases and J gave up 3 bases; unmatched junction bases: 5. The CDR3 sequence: CASSFTGGSDTEAFF. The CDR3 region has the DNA TGTGCCAGCAGCTTCACAGGGGGCTCGGACACTGAAGCTTTCTTT.

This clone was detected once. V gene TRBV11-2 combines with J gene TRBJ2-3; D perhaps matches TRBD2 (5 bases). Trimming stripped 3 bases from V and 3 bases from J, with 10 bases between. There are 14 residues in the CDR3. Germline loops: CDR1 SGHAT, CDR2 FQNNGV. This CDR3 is CASSFLALTDTQYF. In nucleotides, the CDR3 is TGTGCCAGCAGCTTTCTAGCACTTACAGATACGCAGTATTTT.

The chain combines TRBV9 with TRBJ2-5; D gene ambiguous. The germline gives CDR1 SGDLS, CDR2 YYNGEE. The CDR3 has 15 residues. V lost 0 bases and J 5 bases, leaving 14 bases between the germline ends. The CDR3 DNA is TGTGCCAGCAGCGTAGATGTGACGTTGAGGGAGACCCAGTACTTC. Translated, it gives CASSVDVTLRETQYF.

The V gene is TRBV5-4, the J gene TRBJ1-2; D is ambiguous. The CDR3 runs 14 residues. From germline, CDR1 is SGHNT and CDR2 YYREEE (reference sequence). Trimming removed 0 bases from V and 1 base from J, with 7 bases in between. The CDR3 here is CASSLEQNNYGYTF. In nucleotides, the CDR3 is TGTGCCAGCAGCTTGGAACAGAATAACTATGGCTACACCTTC. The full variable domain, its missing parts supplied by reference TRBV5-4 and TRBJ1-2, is ETGVTQSPTHLIKTRGQQVTLRCSSQSGHNTVSWYQQALGQGPQFIFQYYREEENGRGNFPPRFSGLQFPNYSSELNVNALELDDSALYLCASSLEQNNYGYTFGSGTRLTVV.

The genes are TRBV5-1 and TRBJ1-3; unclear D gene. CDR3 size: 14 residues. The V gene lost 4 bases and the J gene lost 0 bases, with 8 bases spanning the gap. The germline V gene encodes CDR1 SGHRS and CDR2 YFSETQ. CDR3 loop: CASSEGFSGNTIYF. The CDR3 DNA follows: TGCGCCAGCAGCGAGGGCTTCTCTGGAAACACCATATATTTT.

The CDR3: CASSLGLSTDTQYF. For the CDR3, the DNA is TGTGCCAGCTCACTTGGACTGAGCACAGATACGCAGTATTTT. The chain uses TRBV18 and TRBJ2-3, with D possibly TRBD2 on 5 matching bases. Germline V gene lookup returns CDR1 KGHSH and CDR2 LQKENI. There are 14 residues in the CDR3. V was shortened by 4 bases and J by 0 bases, with 8 bases between the two germline ends.

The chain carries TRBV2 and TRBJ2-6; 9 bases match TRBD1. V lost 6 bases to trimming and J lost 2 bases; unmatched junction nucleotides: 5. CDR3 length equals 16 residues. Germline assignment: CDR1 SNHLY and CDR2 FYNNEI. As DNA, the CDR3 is TGTGCCAGCAGGGACAGGGGTAAGGCTGGGGCCAACGTCCTGACTTTC. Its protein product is CASRDRGKAGANVLTF.

Here the CDR3 reads CASSENSIGTDTQYF. CDR3 nucleotides: TGTGCCAGCAGTGAGAATAGTATCGGTACAGATACGCAGTATTTT. V gene TRBV6-1 combines with J gene TRBJ2-3; no clear D. The CDR3 totals 15 residues. Trimming took off 3 bases at V and 3 bases at J, with 13 bases between the two ends. Germline values: CDR1 MNHNS, CDR2 SASEGT.